This T cell receptor beta chain came from a study of shared clonotypes between healthy human individuals. Study results and caveats: An expected dependence of interdonor clonotype sharing on sequencing depth was noted. Collection of samples was limited to blood; tissue repertoires likely differ.

About this clone: Its antigen is as yet unknown.

For every subset, genomic DNA was evenly distributed across several immunoSEQ plates. Clones were read by immunoSEQ multiplex PCR, and TCRdb kept only the in-frame ones, dropping some. The table includes roughly 2.4 million clones, around 95% detected once. This TCR derives from a man aged 18 to 30 in good health. The sample consisted of naive CD4+ T cells sorted from blood. The subset was: CD45RA+ positively selected.

Written as DNA, the CDR3 is TGTGCCAGCAGCCCGGTGCGGTCTGAGAATGAGCAGTTCTTC. Translated, it gives CASSPVRSENEQFF. The chain uses TRBV5-6 and TRBJ2-1; unclear D gene. In germline, CDR1 is SGHDT, CDR2 YYEEEE. The length of the CDR3 is 14 residues. The V and J ends lost 4 bases and 7 bases respectively, with 15 bases between them.